These 11 T cell receptor beta chains were sequenced from one sample in a study of T-cell reconstitution after alpha-beta-depleted transplantation in children. TCRbeta library construction was performed incorporating unique molecular identifiers. TCRdb processed the PCR reads anew with MiXCR; each CDR3 protein has one entry. This sample has over 150,000 distinct CDR3 sequences, with 6.3% found just once. This sample comprised PBMCs, obtained before TCRalphabeta/CD19-depleted stem cell transplant. Receptors originate from a girl younger than two with combined immunodeficiency, due to receive a stem cell transplant.

This clonotype was recorded at least ten times. The chain uses TRBV12-3 or TRBV12-4 and TRBJ2-1, with TRBD2 identical over 7 bases. This CDR3 spans 13 amino acids. The V and J ends lost 9 bases and 4 bases, in that order; junction bases with no gene match: 6. The chain's CDR3 is CASLMGGYNEQFF. The CDR3 nucleotides are TGTGCCAGTCTGATGGGAGGGTACAATGAGCAGTTCTTC.

This clonotype was found many times. The V and J genes are TRBV27 and TRBJ2-2; 7 bases agree with TRBD1. The J segment lost 3 bases and the V segment lost 8 bases, leaving 18 bases of the junction unmatched. Germline assignment: CDR1 MNHEY and CDR2 SMNVEV (reference sequence). The CDR3 length is 18 residues. This CDR3 reads CASRFSAHRGPDTGELFF. The CDR3 nucleotides are TGTGCCAGCCGATTCTCAGCCCACAGGGGCCCAGACACCGGGGAGCTGTTTTTT.

This clonotype showed up many times. V is TRBV11-2 and J is TRBJ2-3; 12 bases fit TRBD2. The CDR3 totals 18 residues. Germline V lookup: CDR1 SGHAT, CDR2 FQNNGV. V was pared by 0 bases and J by 2 bases, with 6 bases of the junction left unmatched. The CDR3 here is CASSLEGLAGGHTDTQYF. The CDR3 DNA follows: TGTGCCAGCAGCTTAGAGGGCCTAGCGGGGGGGCACACAGATACGCAGTATTTT.

This clonotype was detected a few times. The chain employs TRBV4-3 and TRBJ2-7; D perhaps matches TRBD2 (6 bases). Trimming removed 0 bases from V and 2 bases from J, with 11 bases in between. Germline lookup yields CDR1 LGHNA and CDR2 YSLEER. The length of the CDR3 is 15 residues. CDR3: CASSQEGGATYEQYF. CDR3 DNA sequence: TGCGCCAGCAGCCAAGAAGGCGGGGCAACCTACGAGCAGTACTTC.

This clonotype has at least ten counts. V gene TRBV25-1 combines with J gene TRBJ2-7; no clear D. Looked up from germline, CDR1 is MGHDK and CDR2 is SYGVNS. V was pared by 4 bases and J by 7 bases, with 14 bases between. This CDR3 is built from 13 residues. The CDR3 DNA follows: TGTGCCAGCAGTGCCTTTGGGGTCGGAGAGCAGTACTTC. Amino acids: CASSAFGVGEQYF.

The chain has TRBV6-2 or TRBV6-3 and TRBJ2-7; D might be TRBD2 (5 bases). CDR1 is MNHEY and CDR2 is SVGEGT in the germline V gene. The CDR3 is 17 residues long. V was pared by 0 bases and J by 2 bases, with 17 bases between. This CDR3 reads CASSYSRLLARTYEQYF. The CDR3 DNA follows: TGTGCCAGCAGTTACTCAAGGTTGTTAGCGCGAACCTACGAGCAGTACTTC.

This clonotype was seen many times. The V and J genes are TRBV29-1 and TRBJ2-1; tentatively, D is TRBD2 (6 bases). V lost 7 bases to trimming and J lost 6 bases, with 13 bases between them. The length of the CDR3 is 12 residues. The germline CDR1 and CDR2 sequences are SQVTM and ANQGSEA. The chain's CDR3 is CSAEYGGNEQFF. The CDR3 nucleotides read TGCAGCGCCGAGTACGGGGGCAATGAGCAGTTCTTC.

This clonotype was detected many times. The V gene is TRBV15, the J gene TRBJ2-3; D unclear. Germline-derived CDR1 and CDR2 are LNHNV and YYDKDF (reference sequence). The CDR3 totals 15 residues. The ends were cut back, 0 bases at V and 3 bases at J, with 10 bases in the middle. DNA for the CDR3: TGTGCCACCAGCAGAGACAAACCGACGACAGATACGCAGTATTTT. Translated, it gives CATSRDKPTTDTQYF.

There are many counts of this clonotype. This rearrangement joins TRBV28 to TRBJ2-7; D is uncertain. This CDR3 spans 13 amino acids. V shed 3 bases and J shed 4 bases, with 10 bases lying between them. Germline-derived CDR1 and CDR2 are MDHEN and SYDVKM. This CDR3 reads CASSFGFEYEQYF. The CDR3 nucleotides read TGTGCCAGCAGTTTCGGGTTTGAGTACGAGCAGTACTTC.

This clonotype was recorded many times. This chain joins TRBV12-3 or TRBV12-4 and TRBJ1-1; D unresolved. V was trimmed by 3 bases and J by 4 bases, leaving 6 bases between them. The CDR3 length is 12 residues. The CDR3 loop is CASSFKGTEAFF. Written as DNA, the CDR3 is TGTGCCAGCAGTTTTAAGGGCACTGAAGCTTTCTTT.

This clonotype came up many times. The V call is TRBV25-1, the J call TRBJ2-7; 7 nucleotides align to TRBD1. V lost 4 bases to trimming and J lost 1 base; unmatched junction nucleotides: 10. The CDR3 consists of 16 residues. Germline CDR1 MGHDK, CDR2 SYGVNS. The CDR3 protein is CASSVLTGMASYEQYF. In DNA, the CDR3 is TGTGCCAGCAGTGTATTGACAGGGATGGCTTCCTACGAGCAGTACTTC.